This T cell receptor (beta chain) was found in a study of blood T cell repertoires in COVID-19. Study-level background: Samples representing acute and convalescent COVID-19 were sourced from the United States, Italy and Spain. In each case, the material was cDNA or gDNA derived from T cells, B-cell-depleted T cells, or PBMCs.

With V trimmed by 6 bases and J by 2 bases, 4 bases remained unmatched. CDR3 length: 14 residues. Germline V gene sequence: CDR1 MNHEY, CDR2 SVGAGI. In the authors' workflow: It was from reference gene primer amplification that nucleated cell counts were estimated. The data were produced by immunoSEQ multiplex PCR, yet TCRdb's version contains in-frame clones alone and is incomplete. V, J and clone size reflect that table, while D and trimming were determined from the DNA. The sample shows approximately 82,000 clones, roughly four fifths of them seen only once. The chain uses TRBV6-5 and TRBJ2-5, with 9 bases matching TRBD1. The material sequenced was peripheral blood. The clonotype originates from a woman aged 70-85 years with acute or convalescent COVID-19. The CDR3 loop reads CASSRTGEQETQYF. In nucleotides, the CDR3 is TGTGCCAGCAGCCGGACAGGGGAACAAGAGACCCAGTACTTC.